These T cell receptor beta chains were read from a single sample in a study of blood T cell repertoires in COVID-19. Profiling relied on immunoSEQ multiplex PCR, and the TCRdb table lists in-frame clones only, not all of them. The sample contains 440,000 or so clones, 70% to 90% of which appear only once. The sequenced sample consisted of peripheral blood. These receptors were taken from a woman in her thirties or forties with COVID-19, enrolled during active disease. The CDR3 runs from the conserved cysteine through the conserved F or W. D genes are given only for firm matches. Size is stated for part of the rows, as once, few or many counts, or as a class when the clone is expanded.

D: .; J: TRBJ2-1; size: .; V: TRBV27; CDR3: CASSFAGALQGYEQFF; DNA: TGTGCCAGCAGTTTTGCGGGAGCGCTGCAGGGGTATGAGCAGTTCTTC
D: TRBD1; J: TRBJ2-2; size: .; V: TRBV7-9; CDR3: CASSLEGTGTGELFF; DNA: TGTGCCAGCAGCTTAGAAGGGACAGGCACCGGGGAGCTGTTTTTT
D: .; J: TRBJ2-5; size: .; V: TRBV5-1; CDR3: CASSLDRAQGTQYF; DNA: TGCGCCAGCAGCTTGGACAGGGCCCAAGGGACCCAGTACTTC
D: TRBD2; J: TRBJ2-1; size: .; V: TRBV24-1; CDR3: CATSDSPGLEGNNEQFF; DNA: TGTGCCACCAGTGATTCGCCGGGACTAGAAGGAAACAATGAGCAGTTCTTC
D: .; J: TRBJ1-1; size: .; V: TRBV28; CDR3: CASSFRDNTEAFF; DNA: TGTGCCAGCAGTTTTCGGGATAACACTGAAGCTTTCTTT
D: .; J: TRBJ1-5; size: .; V: TRBV28; CDR3: CASSSALGTLNQPQHF; DNA: TGTGCCAGCAGTTCCGCCCTCGGGACTCTTAATCAGCCCCAGCATTTT
D: TRBD1; J: TRBJ1-1; size: .; V: TRBV7-9; CDR3: CASSLKLGQGAVDTEAFF; DNA: TGTGCCAGCAGCTTAAAGTTGGGACAGGGGGCGGTGGACACTGAAGCTTTCTTT
D: .; J: TRBJ2-5; size: .; V: TRBV6-5; CDR3: CASRKAGSETQYF; DNA: TGTGCCAGCCGAAAAGCAGGGTCCGAGACCCAGTACTTC
D: TRBD2; J: TRBJ2-2; size: .; V: TRBV19; CDR3: CASSNPGRLAGVMGTTGELFF; DNA: TGTGCCAGTAGTAACCCGGGCCGACTAGCGGGAGTGATGGGGACCACCGGGGAGCTGTTTTTT
D: .; J: TRBJ1-6; size: .; V: TRBV5-6; CDR3: CASSWGGGYSPLHF; DNA: TGTGCCAGCAGCTGGGGCGGGGGATATTCACCCCTCCACTTT
D: .; J: TRBJ1-4; size: .; V: TRBV9; CDR3: CASSASGTQAEKLFF; DNA: TGTGCCAGCAGCGCCTCAGGGACTCAGGCTGAAAAACTGTTTTTT
D: .; J: TRBJ2-6; size: .; V: TRBV3-1/TRBV3-2; CDR3: CASTSSGANVLTF; DNA: TGTGCCAGCACCTCCTCTGGGGCCAACGTCCTGACTTTC
D: TRBD1; J: TRBJ1-1; size: .; V: TRBV29-1; CDR3: CSTGQGAFAEAFF; DNA: TGCAGCACGGGACAGGGGGCATTCGCTGAAGCTTTCTTT
D: .; J: TRBJ1-4; size: few; V: TRBV7-8; CDR3: CASSLGGTNEKLFF; DNA: TGTGCCAGCAGCTTGGGGGGGACTAATGAAAAACTGTTTTTT
D: .; J: TRBJ2-7; size: .; V: TRBV10-3; CDR3: CAISVKRLGIAEQYF; DNA: TGTGCCATCAGTGTTAAAAGGTTAGGGATAGCGGAGCAGTACTTC
D: .; J: TRBJ2-5; size: once; V: TRBV10-3; CDR3: CAISEVQVAETQYF; DNA: TGTGCCATCAGTGAAGTTCAGGTGGCGGAGACCCAGTACTTC
D: .; J: TRBJ1-1; size: .; V: TRBV11-1; CDR3: CASTLSMGGTEAFF; DNA: TGTGCCAGCACCCTAAGCATGGGGGGCACTGAAGCTTTCTTT
D: .; J: TRBJ2-2; size: few; V: TRBV3-1/TRBV3-2; CDR3: CASSLNPGSGELFF; DNA: TGTGCCAGCAGCCTTAACCCAGGATCCGGGGAGCTGTTTTTT
D: .; J: TRBJ1-3; size: .; V: TRBV7-2; CDR3: CASSLDFGGDTIYF; DNA: TGTGCCAGCAGCTTAGACTTCGGCGGGGACACCATATATTTT
D: TRBD1; J: TRBJ1-6; size: once; V: TRBV30; CDR3: CAWMQGAKPLHF; DNA: TGTGCCTGGATGCAGGGGGCAAAACCCCTCCACTTT
D: .; J: TRBJ1-1; size: .; V: TRBV6-2/TRBV6-3; CDR3: CASSGGKAFF; DNA: TGTGCCAGCAGCGGGGGCAAAGCTTTCTTT
D: TRBD2; J: TRBJ2-1; size: .; V: TRBV19; CDR3: CASTQSGSSYNEQFF; DNA: TGTGCCAGTACCCAGAGCGGGAGCTCCTACAATGAGCAGTTCTTC